These 17 T cell receptor beta chains share one sample of origin, sequenced in a study of cytomegalovirus exposure and HLA in healthy donors. The primer mix had 60 Vbeta and 13 Jbeta primers. Sequenced by immunoSEQ multiplex PCR; TCRdb stores in-frame clones only, minus some. The table includes approximately 120,000 clones, 65% to 75% detected once. Sequenced: PBMCs. The receptors come from a man aged 40-49 years in good health and CMV-seropositive.

This clone was observed a single time. The chain joins TRBV4-3 to TRBJ2-1; D uncertain. V gave up 0 bases and J gave up 7 bases, with 10 bases separating them. CDR3 length: 14 residues. Germline CDR1 is LGHNA and CDR2 is YSLEER. CDR3 residues: CASSQDGVTNEQFF. For the CDR3, the DNA is TGCGCCAGCAGCCAAGACGGAGTTACGAATGAGCAGTTCTTC.

V and J are TRBV2 and TRBJ1-5; no definite D call. From germline, CDR1 is SNHLY and CDR2 FYNNEI. This CDR3 has 14 amino acids. V was trimmed by 4 bases and J by 1 base, leaving 8 bases between them. The CDR3 DNA follows: TGTGCCAGCAGTGTCCGGAGAAGCAATCAGCCCCAGCATTTT. Translated: CASSVRRSNQPQHF.

The chain is built from TRBV19 and TRBJ2-2; the match to TRBD1 covers 11 bases. The V segment lost 6 bases and the J segment 6 bases; nucleotides outside the gene matches: 6. This CDR3 is 15 amino acids long. Germline values: CDR1 LNHDA, CDR2 SQIVND (reference sequence). The CDR3 protein is CASRRPGQGAGELFF. The CDR3 nucleotides are TGTGCCAGTAGGAGACCGGGACAGGGGGCCGGGGAGCTGTTTTTT.

This clone was counted between two and nine times. V usage is TRBV4-2 and J usage is TRBJ2-2; maybe TRBD1 (6 bases). The CDR3 totals 13 residues. Germline V gene sequence: CDR1 LGHNA, CDR2 YNFKEQ. Trimming took 6 bases from V and 9 from J, leaving 14 bases between them. Here the CDR3 DNA reads TGTGCCAGCAGTCTCTCAGGGGCCAGGGAGCTGTTTTTT. It encodes CASSLSGARELFF.

The rearrangement links TRBV6-1 to TRBJ1-3, with no clear D. V was shortened by 0 bases and J by 3 bases, with 12 bases between the two germline ends. This CDR3 is built from 16 residues. The germline V gene has CDR1 MNHNS and CDR2 SASEGT. Here the CDR3 DNA reads TGTGCCAGCAGTGAAGCTTCTGTTGTTAATGGAAACACCATATATTTT. Protein: CASSEASVVNGNTIYF.

This chain joins TRBV11-3 and TRBJ1-1; D not certain. The CDR3 runs to 13 residues. The V end lost 5 bases, the J end lost 8 bases, and 15 bases lay between the germline ends. Germline assignment: CDR1 SGHNT and CDR2 YENEEA. CDR3 bases: TGTGCCAGCAGCCGCGGGTTGGGCAGGGAAGCTTTCTTT. As protein: CASSRGLGREAFF.

This chain joins TRBV15 and TRBJ2-2; D is perhaps TRBD2 (6 bases). CDR1 and CDR2 from the germline V gene are LNHNV and YYDKDF (reference sequence). Trimming took 5 bases from V and 1 from J, leaving 17 bases between them. This CDR3 has 17 amino acids. CDR3 bases: TGTGCCACCAGCGCGGGAAGGGCTAGCGTGAACACCGGGGAGCTGTTTTTT. It is translated as CATSAGRASVNTGELFF. Variable domain in full (rest from reference TRBV15 and TRBJ2-2): DAMVIQNPRYQVTQFGKPVTLSCSQTLNHNVMYWYQQKSSQAPKLLFHYYDKDFNNEADTPDNFQSRRPNTSFCFLDIRSPGLGDTAMYLCATSAGRASVNTGELFFGEGSRLTVL.

The chain couples TRBV27 to TRBJ2-7, with 12 bases aligning to TRBD2. The CDR3 runs to 15 residues. V shed 6 bases, J shed 0 bases, and the junction held 3 bases outside the gene matches. Germline V gives CDR1 MNHEY, CDR2 SMNVEV (reference sequence). Written as DNA, the CDR3 is TGTGCCAGCAGCCCTAGCGGGGGGGCCTCCTACGAGCAGTACTTC. As protein: CASSPSGGASYEQYF.

This rearrangement joins TRBV30 to TRBJ1-4; 7 bases match TRBD1. In germline, CDR1 is GTSNPN, CDR2 SVGIG (reference sequence). The J segment lost 7 bases and the V segment lost 2 bases, leaving 7 bases of the junction unmatched. The CDR3 has 14 amino acids. The CDR3 here is CAWSRSGGVEKLFF. The CDR3 bases are TGTGCCTGGAGTCGGTCAGGGGGTGTTGAAAAACTGTTTTTT.

The CDR3 loop is CASTDGGNEKLFF. CDR3 nucleotide sequence: TGTGCCAGCACCGACGGCGGGAATGAAAAACTGTTTTTT. The chain links TRBV2 to TRBJ1-4; D unclear. This CDR3 is 13 amino acids long. Trimming took 7 bases from V and 5 from J, leaving 11 bases between them. Germline loops: CDR1 SNHLY, CDR2 FYNNEI.

The gene calls are TRBV4-1 and TRBJ1-1; 8 bases line up with TRBD1. The J segment lost 11 bases and the V segment lost 3 bases, leaving 17 bases of the junction unmatched. Germline V lookup: CDR1 MGHRA, CDR2 YSYEKL. The CDR3 loop spans 16 amino acids. CDR3 in amino acids: CASSQPDRGPRSIAFF. CDR3 coding DNA: TGCGCCAGCAGCCAGCCAGACAGGGGCCCGAGATCAATCGCTTTCTTT.

The count of this clone is one. The rearrangement links TRBV7-9 to TRBJ1-2, with D maybe TRBD1 (6 bases). CDR1 is SEHNR and CDR2 is FQNEAQ in the germline V gene (reference sequence). V was cut by 4 bases and J by 5 bases, with 23 bases left in between. This CDR3 is 17 amino acids long. The CDR3 is CASSSGAGAGSSYGYTF. In DNA, the CDR3 is TGTGCCAGCAGCTCAGGGGCGGGGGCAGGGAGCTCTTATGGCTACACCTTC.

The chain employs TRBV4-2 and TRBJ2-5; 10 nucleotides line up with TRBD2. Gene TRBJ2-7 matches the end of the DNA better, so the J call may be wrong. This CDR3 comprises 14 residues. Germline CDR1 LGHNA, CDR2 YNFKEQ. The CDR3, as DNA: TGTGCCAGCAGCTACACCGGGACTAGCGACGAGCAGTACTTC. Its protein is CASSYTGTSDEQYF.

The rearrangement joins TRBV28 to TRBJ1-4; 9 nucleotides agree with TRBD1. Germline V gene sequence: CDR1 MDHEN, CDR2 SYDVKM. This CDR3 comprises 15 residues. V gave up 4 bases and J gave up 6 bases; unmatched junction bases: 6. The CDR3 sequence: CASSSTGGADEKLFF. DNA for the CDR3: TGTGCCAGCAGTTCAACAGGGGGCGCAGATGAAAAACTGTTTTTT.

V gene TRBV5-1 combines with J gene TRBJ2-7; 8 bases fit TRBD1. The ends lost 0 bases at V and 6 bases at J; junction bases unmatched: 8. This CDR3 contains 15 residues. CDR1 SGHRS and CDR2 YFSETQ come from the germline V gene. The chain's CDR3 is CASSLAGQGRPEQYF. The CDR3 DNA sequence: TGCGCCAGCAGCTTGGCCGGACAGGGCCGTCCCGAGCAGTACTTC. Complete variable domain (other parts from reference TRBV5-1 and TRBJ2-7): KAGVTQTPRYLIKTRGQQVTLSCSPISGHRSVSWYQQTPGQGLQFLFEYFSETQRNKGNFPGRFSGRQFSNSRSEMNVSTLELGDSALYLCASSLAGQGRPEQYFGPGTRLTVT.

This chain uses TRBV7-2 with TRBJ2-3; D may be TRBD2 (6 bases). The germline V and J ends were trimmed by 0 bases and 4 bases, with 14 bases remaining between them. CDR3 length equals 16 residues. Per the germline V gene, CDR1 is SGHTA and CDR2 is FQGNSA. In nucleotides, the CDR3 is TGTGCCAGCAGCTTAGCGCCCGGAGGGGCGGCAGATACGCAGTATTTT. Its translation: CASSLAPGGAADTQYF.

This clone occurred a few times. This sequence joins TRBV7-8 and TRBJ2-1; D is unclear. Germline loops: CDR1 SGHVS, CDR2 FQNEAQ. The CDR3 sequence is 14 residues long. Trimming took off 0 bases at V and 4 bases at J, with 7 bases between the two ends. The CDR3: CASSLAGRYNEQFF. CDR3 DNA sequence: TGTGCCAGCAGCTTAGCGGGCAGATACAATGAGCAGTTCTTC.